This T cell receptor (beta chain) originates from a study of cytomegalovirus exposure and HLA in healthy donors (dated by TCRdb to 2016 to 2017). Study-wide context: An earlier analysis of some 550 of the donors reported roughly 300 Gb of sequence data and some 100 million unique TCR beta sequences from some 180 million T cells. An early release that covered several hundred HLA-typed donors contained around 300 gigabases of sequencing data and around 80 million unique TCR sequences. The genetic ancestry cluster associated with self-reported Caucasian donors included over 80% of the approximately 400 genotyped donors. The study was designed to test whether signatures of past pathogen exposure could be identified by cataloging public T cell receptors. Using immunosequencing, the study profiled T cell repertoires from fewer than 850 subjects and related those repertoires to cytomegalovirus serostatus. In addition to the first cohort of hundreds of subjects, a separate validation cohort of about 120 different subjects was used. High-throughput TCR immunosequencing, statistical association of individual TCRs with disease status, and machine learning were combined to predict cytomegalovirus infection status. To study patterns of TCR occurrence, a later analysis re-analyzed previously published TCR beta repertoires from just over 650 donors and added high-resolution HLA genotyping. Rather than using new phenotypic data, the later analysis identified candidate immune exposures from TCR beta sequences and from how often those sequences occurred across donors. An earlier analysis of more than 450 of the donors used high-throughput TCR beta sequencing to judge whether each TCR beta V gene segment behaved as functional or pseudogenic. Donor age, sex, ethnicity and CMV serostatus were compiled alongside the repertoire data. A later genetic analysis took genome-wide SNP genotypes for about 55% of the roughly 700 donors and used that subset as a discovery cohort. Every discovery cohort repertoire had been produced on one sequencing platform. HLA typing included class I and class II loci at four-digit resolution. Typing coverage varied by locus: about 620-640 donors for A, B, C, DRB1 and DQB1; roughly 560 for DQA1; 600 to 610 for DPA1; fewer than 480 for DPB1. Roughly 5 DR-DQ haplotypes were treated as single units for association and clustering because of strong linkage in the cohort. Across under 500 genotyped donors of the cohort, an average of approximately 240,000 unique TCR beta nucleotide sequences per donor were sequenced, and roughly 17% of those sequences were non-productive.

Library generation was performed with the immunoSEQ multiplex PCR assay. The multiplex PCR relied on a mix of 60 forward primers for TCR Vbeta segments and 13 reverse primers for TCR Jbeta segments. Amplification of the CDR3 region of rearranged TCR beta genes was performed with a multiplex PCR assay on genomic DNA. Amplified TCR beta libraries were sequenced as 87-base-pair reads on the Illumina HiSeq System. Turning to the authors' computational methods: A later analysis tallied roughly 76 million unique TCR beta chains across the approximately 670 repertoires, and about 10 million of those chains were shared by two or more donors. To remove PCR and sequencing errors, raw reads were error-corrected and collapsed into unique sequences using a nearest-neighbor algorithm that merged closely related sequences. Alignment of CDR3 sequences to IMGT reference sequences was used to assign V, D and J gene segments. For a sequence to be retained, a match of at least six nucleotides to both a V gene segment and a J gene segment was required. A rearrangement counted as productive if the CDR3 had no stop codons and remained in frame with V and J, and every other rearrangement counted as non-productive. CDR3 was defined by IMGT convention, running from the second conserved V-encoded cysteine to the conserved J-encoded phenylalanine. In an earlier analysis of 550 to 650 of the donors, sequences lacking an unambiguous match to a single V gene segment were excluded. In an earlier analysis of several hundred of the donors, V segments were called functional above 56.7% productive rearrangements and were called segregating when the between-donor standard deviation exceeded 5%. A statistical classification framework was built for diagnosing cytomegalovirus status from the catalog of TCR beta chain sequences. In a later analysis, V and J genes were assigned by comparing TCR nucleotide sequences against IMGT/GENE-DB human TR gene sequences. The TCRdist pipeline was used in a later analysis to assign CDR3 sequences and most-parsimonious VDJ recombination scenarios. In a later analysis, each TCR beta chain was defined by its CDR3 amino acid sequence together with its V-gene family, and reads lacking a unique V-gene family were excluded. In a later analysis, 500 to 650 highly shared, low-generation-probability nucleotide sequences were removed to address suspected cross-contamination and a sequencing artifact. For each public chain, a later analysis derived a clonal expansion index from normalized ranks of inferred template counts within each repertoire. A later analysis computed generation probabilities with a VDJ recombination model fitted to out-of-frame rearrangements, and checked the results against IGoR. In a later analysis, hypergeometric tests were used to score TCR-TCR, TCR-HLA and TCR-CMV co-occurrence, with a repertoire-size bias correction applied to TCR pairs. In a later analysis, false discovery rates were estimated by permuting HLA or CMV assignments 20 times. In a later analysis, co-occurring TCRs were grouped with DBSCAN, and TCRdist sequence similarity was added when clustering was performed within HLA-allele-positive subsets. For co-occurrence clustering, repertoires with fewer than 30,000 or more than 120,000 public chains were excluded, along with five or six repertoires with anomalous nucleotide sharing. TCRdb took over this immuneACCESS table, retaining in-frame rearrangements with V and J assigned. Such tables are incomplete; in checked studies, under half of the missing clones stem from an unresolved V gene, and the remainder is unexplained. V, J and clone size were drawn from that table, and D and trimming were deduced from the DNA. Across this sample there are more than 85,000 clones, with 60% to 85% seen only once. Together, the top ten hold approximately 5.6% of the sample.

Reading from cysteine to phenylalanine, the CDR3 counts 19 amino acids. Only the CDR3 DNA is retained, 57 bases long and in frame from the first base. The V and J ends are trimmed by 2 bases and 2 bases, leaving 24 bases between them. The germline V gene gives CDR1 as LGHNT and CDR2 as FRNRAP. The investigation overall reported the following: A later genetic analysis reported fewer N-insertions in productive TCRs among donors in an Asian-associated ancestry cluster than the approximately 670-donor mean. In a later analysis, more than 15,000 TCR beta sequences were associated with specific HLA alleles at a false discovery rate of 0.05. A further reported finding was that TCR beta sequences accurately predicted the HLA-A and HLA-B alleles for most subjects in the first cohort. Most TCR sequences were observed very rarely across donors, whereas some public TCRs were present in many individuals. The sequencing pipeline was judged likely to have produced a cluster of highly shared sequence variants as a technical artifact. Only TCR beta chains were sequenced in this cohort, and the absence of alpha or paired-chain data limited detectable features. Three of the identified cytomegalovirus-associated TCR beta chains were confirmed in vitro to be specific for cytomegalovirus antigens. Because HLA typing was missing for some donors at each locus, association tests included only the typed subset. Presence/absence analyses assumed roughly uniform sequencing depth across donors, an assumption that may not hold. The classifier was reported to diagnose cytomegalovirus status with high specificity and sensitivity in both the original and validation cohorts. In an earlier analysis of approximately 590 of the donors, most TCR beta V segments appeared in productive rearrangements about 90% or about 30% of the time, broadly matching IMGT annotations. It was suggested by the authors that the approach could potentially be generalized to other disease states and immunological phenotypes. V-gene and J-gene trimming of TCR beta chains was associated with a missense DCLRE1C variant in a later genetic analysis, and the association was replicated in an independent cohort. Correlated functional status among segregating V segments might reflect linkage disequilibrium, but an unknown experimental factor could not be ruled out. The study listed 164 TCR beta chains as associated with cytomegalovirus. The 87-base-pair reads could not distinguish some IMGT-functional V segments, including TRBV6-2 and TRBV6-3, so those segments were excluded. The earlier analysis of fewer than 750 of the donors excluded some 15 rarely observed V segments, including chromosome 9 orphons, because counts were too low. In a later analysis, HLA-associated TCR beta chains showed more clonal expansion and lower generation probabilities than non-associated chains that were equally common. Assigning TCR associations to individual alleles was difficult when HLA alleles, especially DR and DQ, strongly co-occurred. A later analysis found that TCR association rates varied across HLA loci, with DRB1 alleles showing the most associated TCRs and HLA-C alleles the fewest. According to a later analysis, parvovirus B19, influenza, CMV and Epstein-Barr virus appeared linked to several top co-occurrence clusters. The only immune exposure information available for the cohort was CMV serostatus. A later analysis found that most CMV-associated TCR beta chains appeared HLA-restricted, with HLA associations seemingly driven largely by CMV exposure.

Turning to this clone: Its target antigen remains unknown. The record has no base qualities; no much larger clone is one base away.

The cohort comprised several hundred healthy bone marrow donors. All cohort members were sampled while nominally healthy, although unrecorded immune exposures were likely present. The donor was CMV seronegative and was included in the group of about 400 seronegative cohort members. A peripheral blood sample was collected from each donor, and TCR beta sequencing was performed on peripheral blood mononuclear cells. The Qiagen DNeasy Blood Extraction Kit was used to extract genomic DNA from the blood cell samples. The sequence came from a male donor in good health and CMV-seronegative. Sequencing was carried out using PBMCs. This sequence uses TRBV12-5 and TRBJ1-2, with TRBD1 perhaps the D gene, on 6 matching bases. The CDR3 protein is CASGLSLNPRDTSNYGYTF. DNA sequence: TGTGCTAGTGGTTTGAGCCTTAACCCCCGGGACACGTCCAACTATGGCTACACCTTC.